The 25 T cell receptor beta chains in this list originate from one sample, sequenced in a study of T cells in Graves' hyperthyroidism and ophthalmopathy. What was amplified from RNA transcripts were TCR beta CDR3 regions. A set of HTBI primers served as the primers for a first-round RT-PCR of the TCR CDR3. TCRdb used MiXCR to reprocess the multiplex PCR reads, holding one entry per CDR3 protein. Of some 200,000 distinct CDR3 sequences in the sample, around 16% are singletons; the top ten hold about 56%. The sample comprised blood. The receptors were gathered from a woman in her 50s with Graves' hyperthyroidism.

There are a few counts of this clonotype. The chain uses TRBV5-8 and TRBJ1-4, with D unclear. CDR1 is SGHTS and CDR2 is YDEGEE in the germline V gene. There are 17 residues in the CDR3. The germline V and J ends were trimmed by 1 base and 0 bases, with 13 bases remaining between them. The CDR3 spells CASSLFRNVATNEKLFF. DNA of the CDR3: TGTGCCAGCAGCTTGTTTCGGAATGTTGCAACTAATGAAAAACTGTTTTTT.

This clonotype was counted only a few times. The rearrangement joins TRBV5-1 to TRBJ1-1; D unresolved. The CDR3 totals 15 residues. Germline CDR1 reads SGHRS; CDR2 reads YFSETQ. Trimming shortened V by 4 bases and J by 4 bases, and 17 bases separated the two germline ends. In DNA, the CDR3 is TGCGCCAGCAGCCGGGATGTAGCTCGAGGCACTGAAGCTTTCTTT. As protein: CASSRDVARGTEAFF.

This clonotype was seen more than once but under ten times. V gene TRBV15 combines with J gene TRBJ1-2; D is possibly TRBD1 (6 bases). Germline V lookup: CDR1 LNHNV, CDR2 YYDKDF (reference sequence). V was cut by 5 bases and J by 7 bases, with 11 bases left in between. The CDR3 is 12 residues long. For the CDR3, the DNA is TGTGCCACCAGCCCCGAGGGGGGTGGCTACACCTTC. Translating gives CATSPEGGGYTF. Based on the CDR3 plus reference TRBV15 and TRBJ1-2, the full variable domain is DAMVIQNPRYQVTQFGKPVTLSCSQTLNHNVMYWYQQKSSQAPKLLFHYYDKDFNNEADTPDNFQSRRPNTSFCFLDIRSPGLGDTAMYLCATSPEGGGYTFGSGTRLTVV.

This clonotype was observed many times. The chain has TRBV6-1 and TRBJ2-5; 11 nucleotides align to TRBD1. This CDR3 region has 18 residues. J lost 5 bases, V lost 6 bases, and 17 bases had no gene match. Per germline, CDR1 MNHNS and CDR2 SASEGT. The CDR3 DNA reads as TGTGCCAGCAGAGGGGGGACAGGGGGGCTAGCGGGACTGGAGACCCAGTACTTC. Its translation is CASRGGTGGLAGLETQYF.

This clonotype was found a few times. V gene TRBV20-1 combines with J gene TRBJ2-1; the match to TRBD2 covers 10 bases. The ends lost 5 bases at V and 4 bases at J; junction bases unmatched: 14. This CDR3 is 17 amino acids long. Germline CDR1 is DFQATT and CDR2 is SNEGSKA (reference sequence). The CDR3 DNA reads TGCAGTGCTCGGAACTACTTCGGGACTAGCGAGTACAATGAGCAGTTCTTC. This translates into CSARNYFGTSEYNEQFF.

CDR3 region: CASSQRAANEKLFF. The CDR3 DNA reads TGTGCCAGCAGCCAGAGGGCGGCGAATGAAAAACTGTTTTTT. The rearrangement uses TRBV3-1 and TRBJ1-4; D unresolved. Trimming shortened V by 3 bases and J by 5 bases, and 10 bases separated the two germline ends. The length of the CDR3 is 14 residues. CDR1 is LGHDT, CDR2 YNNKEL, per germline (reference sequence).

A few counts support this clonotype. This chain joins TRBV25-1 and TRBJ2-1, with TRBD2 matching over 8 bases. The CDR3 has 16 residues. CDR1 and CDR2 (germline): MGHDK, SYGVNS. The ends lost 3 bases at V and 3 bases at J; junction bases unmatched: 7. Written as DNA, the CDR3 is TGTGCCAGCAGTGATCCACTAGCGGTCGTCTACAATGAGCAGTTCTTC. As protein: CASSDPLAVVYNEQFF.

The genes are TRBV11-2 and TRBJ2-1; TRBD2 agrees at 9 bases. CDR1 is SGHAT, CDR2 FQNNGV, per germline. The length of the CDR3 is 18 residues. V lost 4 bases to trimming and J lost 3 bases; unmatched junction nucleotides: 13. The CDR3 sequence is CASSSSAASGNLYNEQFF. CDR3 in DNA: TGTGCCAGCAGCTCCAGCGCGGCTAGCGGGAATCTCTACAATGAGCAGTTCTTC. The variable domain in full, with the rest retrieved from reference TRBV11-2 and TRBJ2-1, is EAGVAQSPRYKIIEKRQSVAFWCNPISGHATLYWYQQILGQGPKLLIQFQNNGVVDDSQLPKDRFSAERLKGVDSTLKIQPAKLEDSAVYLCASSSSAASGNLYNEQFFGPGTRLTVL.

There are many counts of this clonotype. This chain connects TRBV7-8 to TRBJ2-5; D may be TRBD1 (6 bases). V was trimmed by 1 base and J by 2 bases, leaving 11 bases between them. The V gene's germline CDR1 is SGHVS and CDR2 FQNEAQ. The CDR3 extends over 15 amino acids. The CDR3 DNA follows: TGTGCCAGCAGCTTAGTACAGGGACCTCAAGAGACCCAGTACTTC. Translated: CASSLVQGPQETQYF. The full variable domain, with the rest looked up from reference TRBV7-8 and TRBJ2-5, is GAGVSQSPRYKVAKRGQDVALRCDPISGHVSLFWYQQALGQGPEFLTYFQNEAQLDKSGLPSDRFFAERPEGSVSTLKIQRTQQEDSAVYLCASSLVQGPQETQYFGPGTRLLVL.

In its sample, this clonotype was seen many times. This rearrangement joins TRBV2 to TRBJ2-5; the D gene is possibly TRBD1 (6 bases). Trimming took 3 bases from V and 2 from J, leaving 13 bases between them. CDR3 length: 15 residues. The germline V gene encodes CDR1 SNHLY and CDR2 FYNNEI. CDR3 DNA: TGTGCCAGCAGTGAGAAAAACCAGGGGCAAGAGACCCAGTACTTC. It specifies CASSEKNQGQETQYF.

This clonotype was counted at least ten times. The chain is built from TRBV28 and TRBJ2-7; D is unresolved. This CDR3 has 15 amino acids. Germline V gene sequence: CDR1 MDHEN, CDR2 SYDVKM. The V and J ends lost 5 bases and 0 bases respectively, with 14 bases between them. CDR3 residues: CASSPPAGNSYEQYF. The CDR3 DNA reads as TGTGCCAGCAGTCCACCAGCCGGAAACTCCTACGAGCAGTACTTC.

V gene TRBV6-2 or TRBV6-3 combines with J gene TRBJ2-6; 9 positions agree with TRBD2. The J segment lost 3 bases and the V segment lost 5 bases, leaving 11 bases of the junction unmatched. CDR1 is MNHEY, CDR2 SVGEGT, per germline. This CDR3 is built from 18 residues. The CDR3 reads CASSHVPGLAGGANVLTF. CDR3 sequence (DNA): TGTGCCAGCAGTCACGTCCCGGGACTAGCCGGTGGGGCCAACGTCCTGACTTTC.

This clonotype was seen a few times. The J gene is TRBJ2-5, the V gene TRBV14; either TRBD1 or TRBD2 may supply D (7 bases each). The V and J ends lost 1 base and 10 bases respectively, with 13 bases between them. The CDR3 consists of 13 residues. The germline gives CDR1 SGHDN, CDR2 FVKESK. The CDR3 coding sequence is TGTGCCAGCAGCCAAGTGACAGGGAGGGACCAGTACTTC. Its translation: CASSQVTGRDQYF.

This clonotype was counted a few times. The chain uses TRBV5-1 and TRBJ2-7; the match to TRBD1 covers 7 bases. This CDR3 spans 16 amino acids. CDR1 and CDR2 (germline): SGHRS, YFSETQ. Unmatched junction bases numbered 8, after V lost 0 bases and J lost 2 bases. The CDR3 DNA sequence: TGCGCCAGCAGCTTGGCCGTTCGCCAGGGGGCCTACGAGCAGTACTTC. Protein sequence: CASSLAVRQGAYEQYF.

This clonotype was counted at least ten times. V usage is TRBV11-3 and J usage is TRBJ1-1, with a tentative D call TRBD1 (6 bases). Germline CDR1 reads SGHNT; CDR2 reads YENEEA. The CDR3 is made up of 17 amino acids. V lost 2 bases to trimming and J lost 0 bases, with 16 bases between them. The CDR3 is CASSLRSQGLMNTEAFF. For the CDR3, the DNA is TGTGCCAGCAGCTTACGGTCACAGGGCCTCATGAACACTGAAGCTTTCTTT. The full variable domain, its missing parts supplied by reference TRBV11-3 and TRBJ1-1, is EAGVVQSPRYKIIEKKQPVAFWCNPISGHNTLYWYLQNLGQGPELLIRYENEEAVDDSQLPKDRFSAERLKGVDSTLKIQPAELGDSAVYLCASSLRSQGLMNTEAFFGQGTRLTVV.

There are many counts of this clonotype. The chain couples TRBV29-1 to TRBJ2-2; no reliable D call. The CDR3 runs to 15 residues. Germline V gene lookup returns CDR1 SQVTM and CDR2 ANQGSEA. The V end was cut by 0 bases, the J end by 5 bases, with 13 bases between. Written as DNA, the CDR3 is TGCAGCGTTGAAGATCTTGTTCACCCAACCGGGGAGCTGTTTTTT. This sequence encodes CSVEDLVHPTGELFF.

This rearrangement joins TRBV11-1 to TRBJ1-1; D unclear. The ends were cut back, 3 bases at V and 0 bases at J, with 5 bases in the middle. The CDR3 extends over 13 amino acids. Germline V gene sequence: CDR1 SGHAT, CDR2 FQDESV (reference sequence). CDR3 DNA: TGTGCCAGCAGCTTTCCCGTGAACACTGAAGCTTTCTTT. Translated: CASSFPVNTEAFF.

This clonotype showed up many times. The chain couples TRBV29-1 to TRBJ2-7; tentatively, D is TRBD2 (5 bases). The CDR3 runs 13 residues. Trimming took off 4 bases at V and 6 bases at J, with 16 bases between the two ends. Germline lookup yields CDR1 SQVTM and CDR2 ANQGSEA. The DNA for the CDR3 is TGCAGCGTTGCAAGCTGGAGGTCTTCCGAGCAGTACTTC. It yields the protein CSVASWRSSEQYF.

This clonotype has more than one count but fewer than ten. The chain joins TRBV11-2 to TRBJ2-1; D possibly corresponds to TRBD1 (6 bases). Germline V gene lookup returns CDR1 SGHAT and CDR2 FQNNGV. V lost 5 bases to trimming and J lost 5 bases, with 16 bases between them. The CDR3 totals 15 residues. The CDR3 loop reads CASSLPGGQNNEQFF. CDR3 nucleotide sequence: TGTGCCAGCAGCCTGCCCGGAGGACAGAACAATGAGCAGTTCTTC.

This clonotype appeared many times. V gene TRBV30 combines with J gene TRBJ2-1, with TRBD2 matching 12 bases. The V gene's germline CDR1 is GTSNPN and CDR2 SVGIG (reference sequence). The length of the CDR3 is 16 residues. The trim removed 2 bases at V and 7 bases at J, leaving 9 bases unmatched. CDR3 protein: CAWSWLAGGKNNEQFF. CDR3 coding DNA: TGTGCCTGGAGTTGGCTAGCGGGAGGGAAAAATAATGAGCAGTTCTTC.

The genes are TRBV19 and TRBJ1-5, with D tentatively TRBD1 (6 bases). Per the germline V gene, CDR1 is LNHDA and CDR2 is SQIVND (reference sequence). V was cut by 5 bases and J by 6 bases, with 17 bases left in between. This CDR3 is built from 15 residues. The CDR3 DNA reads TGTGCCAGTAGTCTCACAGGGTCCGGTTCTCAGCCCCAGCATTTT. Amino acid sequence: CASSLTGSGSQPQHF.

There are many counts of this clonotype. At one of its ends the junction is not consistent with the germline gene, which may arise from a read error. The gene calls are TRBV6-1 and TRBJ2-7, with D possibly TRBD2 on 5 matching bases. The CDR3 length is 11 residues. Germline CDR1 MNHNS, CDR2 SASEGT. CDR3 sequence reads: CASSGSYEQYF. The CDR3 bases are TGCGCCAGCAGCGGATCCTACGAGCAGTACTTC.

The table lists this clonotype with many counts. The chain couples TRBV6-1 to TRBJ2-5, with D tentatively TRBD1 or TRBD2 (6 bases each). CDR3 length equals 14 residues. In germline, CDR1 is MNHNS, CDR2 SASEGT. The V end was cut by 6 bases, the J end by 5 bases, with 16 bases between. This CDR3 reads CASRAEGGGETQYF. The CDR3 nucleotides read TGTGCCAGCAGAGCGGAGGGGGGTGGGGAGACCCAGTACTTC.

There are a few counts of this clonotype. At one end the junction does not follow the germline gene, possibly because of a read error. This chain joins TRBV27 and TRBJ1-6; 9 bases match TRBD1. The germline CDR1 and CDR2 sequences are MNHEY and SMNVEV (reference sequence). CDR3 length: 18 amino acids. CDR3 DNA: TGTGCCAGCAGTCTCGGGACAGGGAAACGGTCCTATAATCCACCCCTCCACTTT. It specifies CASSLGTGKRSYNPPLHF.

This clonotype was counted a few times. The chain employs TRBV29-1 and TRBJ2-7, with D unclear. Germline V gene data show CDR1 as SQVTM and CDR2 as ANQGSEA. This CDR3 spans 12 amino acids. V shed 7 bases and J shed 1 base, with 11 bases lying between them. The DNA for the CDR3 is TGCAGCGCTAGAATAGATTCCTACGAGCAGTACTTC. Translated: CSARIDSYEQYF.